The 17 T cell receptor beta chains presented below share a single source sample, sequenced in a study of blood T cells in healthy people across ages. With a J-beta primer mix and a sample-barcoded 5' primer, a second PCR ran roughly 6 to 11 cycles. TCRdb redid the calling of the 5' RACE reads with MiXCR, one entry per CDR3 protein. Of almost 1 million distinct CDR3 sequences listed, roughly 51% are singletons. Material for sequencing was blood. The receptors derive from a woman aged 60-75 years in good health.

This sequence joins TRBV4-3 and TRBJ1-6; TRBD1 is a possible D gene (5 bases). The CDR3 loop spans 16 amino acids. The V end lost 0 bases, the J end lost 5 bases, and 11 bases lay between the germline ends. Germline CDR1 and CDR2: LGHNA and YSLEER. The CDR3 is CASSQDSAGNNSPLHF. The CDR3 DNA reads as TGCGCCAGCAGCCAAGATTCGGCAGGGAATAATTCACCCCTCCACTTT.

The chain links TRBV4-1 to TRBJ2-7; 9 bases are shared with TRBD2. In germline, CDR1 is MGHRA, CDR2 YSYEKL. This CDR3 is built from 20 residues. Trimming at V came to 8 bases and at J to 0 bases, leaving 23 bases not matched to a gene. The CDR3 is CASGPKMSFRLAENSYEQYF. CDR3 sequence (DNA): TGCGCCAGCGGGCCTAAAATGTCCTTCCGACTAGCGGAAAACTCCTACGAGCAGTACTTC.

The chain joins TRBV27 to TRBJ2-7; TRBD2 agrees at 7 bases. Germline loops: CDR1 MNHEY, CDR2 SMNVEV (reference sequence). There are 16 residues in the CDR3. V lost 7 bases to trimming and J lost 7 bases; unmatched junction nucleotides: 19. This CDR3 is CASTIWVGSGLGEQYF. Written as DNA, the CDR3 is TGTGCCAGCACTATATGGGTCGGTAGCGGGTTAGGTGAGCAGTACTTC.

This chain links TRBV24-1 with TRBJ2-7; 8 nucleotides match TRBD2. The germline V gene has CDR1 KGHDR and CDR2 SFDVKD. V gave up 5 bases and J gave up 2 bases; unmatched junction bases: 4. This CDR3 is 14 amino acids long. The CDR3 here is CATSGAGGTYEQYF. The CDR3 DNA sequence: TGTGCCACCAGTGGTGCGGGAGGAACCTACGAGCAGTACTTC.

The rearrangement joins TRBV28 to TRBJ2-1; 14 positions match TRBD2. J was trimmed by 9 bases and V by 5 bases; bases with no gene match: 9. Per germline, CDR1 MDHEN and CDR2 SYDVKM. The CDR3 spans 16 residues. The CDR3 here is CASSPPGLAGDREQFF. CDR3 DNA: TGTGCCAGCAGTCCGCCGGGACTAGCGGGAGATCGTGAGCAGTTCTTC.

V gene TRBV9 combines with J gene TRBJ2-4; D possibly matches TRBD1 or TRBD2 (6 bases each). CDR3 length equals 14 residues. Between the trimmed V and J ends, which lost 0 bases and 5 bases, there was a span of 9 bases. The germline V gene encodes CDR1 SGDLS and CDR2 YYNGEE. Written as DNA, the CDR3 is TGTGCCAGCAGCGTAGGGGGGGCCGAAAACATTCAGTACTTC. Its translation is CASSVGGAENIQYF. Variable domain in full (rest from reference TRBV9 and TRBJ2-4): DSGVTQTPKHLITATGQRVTLRCSPRSGDLSVYWYQQSLDQGLQFLIQYYNGEERAKGNILERFSAQQFPDLHSELNLSSLELGDSALYFCASSVGGAENIQYFGAGTRLSVL.

V gene TRBV20-1 combines with J gene TRBJ2-1; 9 bases are a match to TRBD2. V lost 6 bases, J lost 6 bases, and 12 bases stayed unmatched. CDR1 and CDR2 (germline): DFQATT, SNEGSKA (reference sequence). The CDR3 has 15 amino acids. This CDR3 is CSARLAEYGLNEQFF. As DNA, the CDR3 is TGCAGTGCCAGACTAGCGGAATACGGTCTCAATGAGCAGTTCTTC.

This clonotype was picked up a small number of times. The DNA of the CDR3 is TGTGCCACCAGTGAGGGGGAGGCGAATCAGCCCCAGCATTTT. Protein sequence: CATSEGEANQPQHF. The chain joins TRBV24-1 to TRBJ1-5; a possible D gene is TRBD1 (5 bases). V shed 4 bases and J shed 4 bases, with 10 bases lying between them. Germline values: CDR1 KGHDR, CDR2 SFDVKD. The length of the CDR3 is 14 residues.

This clonotype was seen a few times. The rearrangement joins TRBV11-2 to TRBJ2-5, with 9 bases matching TRBD2. Trimming removed 5 bases from V and 2 bases from J; junction bases left unmatched: 12. This CDR3 has 17 residues. Germline CDR1 reads SGHAT; CDR2 reads FQNNGV. The CDR3 sequence is CASSRRGASGVQETQYF. The CDR3 region has the DNA TGTGCCAGCAGCCGGCGTGGGGCTAGCGGGGTACAAGAGACCCAGTACTTC.

This clonotype has only a few counts. The chain is built from TRBV3-1 and TRBJ2-3; 7 bases align to TRBD2. Trimming cost V 3 bases and J 3 bases; bases outside gene matches: 6. Germline V gene data show CDR1 as LGHDT and CDR2 as YNNKEL (reference sequence). The CDR3 sequence is 15 residues long. CDR3 amino acids: CASSQTSSRTDTQYF. The DNA of the CDR3 is TGTGCCAGCAGCCAGACTAGCTCGCGGACAGATACGCAGTATTTT.

The rearrangement joins TRBV4-1 to TRBJ2-7; the D is unclear. Germline V gene sequence: CDR1 MGHRA, CDR2 YSYEKL. The V end was cut by 0 bases, the J end by 3 bases, with 9 bases between. The length of the CDR3 is 14 residues. CDR3 coding DNA: TGCGCCAGCAGCCAAGATGGGGTAGTCTACGAGCAGTACTTC. Its protein is CASSQDGVVYEQYF.

This clonotype was seen only a few times. This chain connects TRBV11-2 to TRBJ2-5, with D possibly TRBD1 on 6 matching bases. The germline V gene encodes CDR1 SGHAT and CDR2 FQNNGV. The CDR3 runs to 15 residues. V shed 1 base and J shed 5 bases, with 14 bases lying between them. The CDR3 region has the DNA TGTGCCAGCAGCTTAGGTGGGCAGGGGCACGAGACCCAGTACTTC. It yields the protein CASSLGGQGHETQYF.

V and J are TRBV11-2 and TRBJ2-7; TRBD2 agrees at 14 bases. V shed 0 bases, J shed 4 bases, and the junction held 2 bases outside the gene matches. There are 16 residues in the CDR3. Germline CDR1 reads SGHAT; CDR2 reads FQNNGV. The CDR3 bases are TGTGCCAGCAGCTTAGATGGGACTAGCGGGAGTTACGAGCAGTACTTC. Translating it yields CASSLDGTSGSYEQYF.

This clonotype was seen a handful of times. This chain connects TRBV5-1 to TRBJ2-5; perhaps TRBD1 as D (6 bases). The V and J ends lost 6 bases and 3 bases respectively, with 15 bases between them. Germline-derived CDR1 and CDR2 are SGHRS and YFSETQ. The CDR3 has 14 amino acids. The DNA of the CDR3 is TGCGCCAGCACTAGGGGGAATACAAAAGAGACCCAGTACTTC. This encodes CASTRGNTKETQYF.

The V and J genes are TRBV28 and TRBJ1-6, with TRBD1 identical over 7 bases. Trimming removed 8 bases from V and 11 bases from J; junction bases left unmatched: 18. In germline, CDR1 is MDHEN, CDR2 SYDVKM. There are 16 residues in the CDR3. CDR3 in DNA: TGTGCCAGCCAGAAGGGTCTAACAGGGGTTATTACACCCCTCCACTTT. It translates to CASQKGLTGVITPLHF. Looking up the rest from reference TRBV28 and TRBJ1-6 gives the full variable domain: DVKVTQSSRYLVKRTGEKVFLECVQDMDHENMFWYRQDPGLGLRLIYFSYDVKMKEKGDIPEGYSVSREKKERFSLILESASTNQTSMYLCASQKGLTGVITPLHFGNGTRLTVT.

This clonotype has a handful of counts. V gene TRBV29-1 combines with J gene TRBJ2-7; D uncertain. Germline V gene lookup returns CDR1 SQVTM and CDR2 ANQGSEA. CDR3 length equals 14 residues. The germline V and J ends were trimmed by 4 bases and 3 bases, with 16 bases remaining between them. The chain's CDR3 is CSVAVDGSRYEQYF. The CDR3 region has the DNA TGCAGCGTTGCCGTGGACGGATCCCGCTACGAGCAGTACTTC.

The sample holds a few counts of this clonotype. The CDR3 DNA is TGTGCCAGCAGTTTATCAGCGGGAGGGAGCTATGAGCAGTTCTTC. Translation: CASSLSAGGSYEQFF. The genes are TRBV28 and TRBJ2-1; TRBD2 matches at 10 bases. Trimming cost V 1 base and J 8 bases; bases outside gene matches: 5. Looked up from germline, CDR1 is MDHEN and CDR2 is SYDVKM. The CDR3 length is 15 residues.